Following are 4 T cell receptor beta chains from one sample sequenced in a study of T-cell reconstitution after alpha-beta-depleted transplantation in children. A library of TCRbeta sequences, prepared with unique molecular identifiers, was generated. TCRdb reprocessed the PCR reads with MiXCR, giving one entry per CDR3 protein. The sample shows hundreds of thousands of distinct CDR3 sequences, approximately 15% of them seen only once. The sequenced sample was PBMCs from the stem cell graft donor, obtained from the stem cell graft. These receptors came from a human donor who donated a stem cell graft to a child with acute myeloid leukemia.

In the case of this clonotype: Germline is not matched at one junction end, which may reflect a read error. This chain connects TRBV12-3 or TRBV12-4 to TRBJ1-4, with TRBD1 matching 9 bases. CDR3 length: 14 residues. As DNA, the CDR3 is TGTGCCGGCAGTTTCACAGGGGGCCTTGAAAAACTGTTTTTT. Translated: CAGSFTGGLEKLFF.

This clonotype was seen many times. This chain links TRBV7-6 with TRBJ2-3; 7 bases match TRBD2. This CDR3 is built from 18 residues. CDR1 is SGHVS, CDR2 FNYEAQ, per germline. After removal of 2 bases from V and 3 bases from J, the junction contained 14 bases not matched to a gene. CDR3 residues: CASSLRAKTGGMTDTQYF. The CDR3 DNA reads as TGTGCCAGCAGCTTACGGGCAAAAACGGGGGGAATGACAGATACGCAGTATTTT.

This clonotype appeared many times. The V and J genes are TRBV7-2 and TRBJ2-3; maybe TRBD1 (6 bases). Germline V gene lookup returns CDR1 SGHTA and CDR2 FQGNSA. The CDR3 loop spans 16 amino acids. The germline V and J ends were trimmed by 1 base and 2 bases, with 13 bases remaining between them. This CDR3 reads CASSLDVGAVTDTQYF. CDR3 DNA sequence: TGTGCCAGCAGCTTAGACGTGGGGGCGGTCACAGATACGCAGTATTTT.

The chain is built from TRBV7-9 and TRBJ1-2; 7 bases fit TRBD1. Germline-derived CDR1 and CDR2 are SEHNR and FQNEAQ (reference sequence). The CDR3 contains 16 residues. V lost 4 bases to trimming and J lost 3 bases; unmatched junction nucleotides: 11. Here the CDR3 reads CASSSKATGQYYGYTF. Here the CDR3 DNA reads TGTGCCAGCAGCTCCAAAGCGACAGGGCAGTACTATGGCTACACCTTC.